This T cell receptor beta chain was sequenced for a study of CD8 T cells in ankylosing spondylitis. The V and J ends lost 7 bases and 6 bases respectively, with 13 bases between them. The CDR3 has 13 amino acids. Germline V CDR1 and CDR2: SGDLS, YYNGEE. This clonotype was detected many times. From the 5' RACE reads, TCRdb called clonotypes with MiXCR, one entry per CDR3 protein. The table includes 160,000 or so distinct CDR3 sequences, approximately 10% detected once. The sequencing sample was made of blood, either unsorted or a sorted T cell fraction (not recorded which). The genes are TRBV9 and TRBJ1-4; D unresolved. This sequence was found in a female donor with ankylosing spondylitis or in good health (not recorded which). CDR3 in DNA: TGTGCCAGCGAGGGAGTATACGATGAAAAACTGTTTTTT. The encoded protein is CASEGVYDEKLFF.